This passage covers 27 T cell receptor beta chains from one sample sequenced in a study of blood T cell repertoires in COVID-19. The method was immunoSEQ multiplex PCR; TCRdb's version includes in-frame clones alone and lacks a portion of them. This sample has about 54,000 clones; roughly 79% occur once, and the top ten carry over 4%. The sample taken for sequencing was peripheral blood. These receptors were collected from a woman aged 55-69 years with acute or convalescent COVID-19.

The sample holds a few counts of this clone. The J gene is TRBJ1-5, the V gene TRBV5-5; a weak D match, TRBD1 (6 bases). Trimming took off 3 bases at V and 11 bases at J, with 18 bases between the two ends. CDR3 length equals 14 residues. CDR1 and CDR2 (germline): SGHKS, YYEKEE (reference sequence). CDR3 nucleotide sequence: TGTGCCAGCAGCTCCGGACAGAATAGTCGGGCCCAGCATTTT. Encoded protein: CASSSGQNSRAQHF.

The J gene is TRBJ2-2, the V gene TRBV5-6; a weak D match, TRBD1 (5 bases). Deletions cut 3 bases from V and 1 base from J, with 10 bases between. The germline CDR1 and CDR2 sequences are SGHDT and YYEEEE. The CDR3 covers 15 residues. The CDR3 region has the DNA TGTGCCAGCAGCTGGCAGGGTGTGAACACCGGGGAGCTGTTTTTT. Residues: CASSWQGVNTGELFF.

The J gene is TRBJ1-3, the V gene TRBV5-1, with D unclear. The CDR3 is made up of 16 amino acids. Germline V gene lookup returns CDR1 SGHRS and CDR2 YFSETQ. Trimming removed 0 bases at V and 0 bases at J, with 10 bases between. The CDR3 sequence is CASSLDGRNSGNTIYF. DNA for the CDR3: TGCGCCAGCAGCTTGGACGGCAGGAACTCTGGAAACACCATATATTTT.

This chain links TRBV7-9 with TRBJ2-7; 7 bases match TRBD1. Germline-derived CDR1 and CDR2 are SEHNR and FQNEAQ (reference sequence). The V and J ends lost 2 bases and 4 bases, in that order; junction bases with no gene match: 2. This CDR3 contains 13 residues. This CDR3 is CASSLRGLYEQYF. The CDR3 DNA reads TGTGCCAGCAGCTTAAGGGGGCTGTACGAGCAGTACTTC.

The J gene is TRBJ2-1, the V gene TRBV7-7, with D perhaps matching TRBD2 (6 bases). The germline gives CDR1 SSHAT, CDR2 FNYEAQ (reference sequence). CDR3 length equals 15 residues. V shed 1 base and J shed 4 bases, with 11 bases lying between them. The CDR3 nucleotides read TGTGCCAGCAGCTTAGTAGCTAGCGCTTACAATGAGCAGTTCTTC. Its protein is CASSLVASAYNEQFF.

The chain carries TRBV21-1 and TRBJ2-1; TRBD2, the table's D call, lacks a check against the DNA. TRBV21-1 is a pseudogene segment. The CDR3 covers 16 residues. CDR3 nucleotides: TGTGCCAGCAGCAAGGCGAAGGGACCGGGAGTCAATGAGCAGTTCTTC. The encoded protein is CASSKAKGPGVNEQFF.

The chain recombines TRBV27 with TRBJ1-3; the D gene is possibly TRBD1 (6 bases). This CDR3 comprises 15 residues. V was pared by 6 bases and J by 0 bases, with 12 bases between. The germline CDR1 and CDR2 sequences are MNHEY and SMNVEV (reference sequence). This chain's CDR3 is CASSETGLSGNTIYF. CDR3 nucleotides: TGTGCCAGCAGCGAGACAGGTCTCTCTGGAAACACCATATATTTT.

The rearrangement uses TRBV7-8 and TRBJ1-6; a possible D gene is TRBD1 (6 bases). V dropped 0 bases and J dropped 9 bases, with 18 bases sitting between them. This CDR3 contains 17 residues. Per the germline V gene, CDR1 is SGHVS and CDR2 is FQNEAQ. The CDR3 is CASSLARIQGFGSPLHF. The CDR3 region has the DNA TGTGCCAGCAGCTTAGCGAGGATACAGGGATTTGGTTCACCCCTCCACTTT.

J is TRBJ2-5 and V is TRBV7-6, with D perhaps matching TRBD2 (7 bases). Between the trimmed V and J ends, which lost 5 bases and 4 bases, there was a span of 20 bases. Germline V gives CDR1 SGHVS, CDR2 FNYEAQ. This CDR3 region has 16 residues. DNA of the CDR3: TGTGCCAGCAGCGGGTGGGGGCGGGGGCACTCAGAGACCCAGTACTTC. The encoded protein is CASSGWGRGHSETQYF.

The chain recombines TRBV18 with TRBJ1-2; 9 bases map to TRBD1. CDR3 length: 15 amino acids. V gave up 3 bases and J gave up 4 bases; unmatched junction bases: 6. Per germline, CDR1 KGHSH and CDR2 LQKENI. DNA of the CDR3: TGTGCCAGCTCACCCTACAAGACAGGGGGCTATGGCTACACCTTC. This sequence encodes CASSPYKTGGYGYTF. Using reference TRBV18 and TRBJ1-2 for the parts outside the CDR3, the full variable domain is NAGVMQNPRHLVRRRGQEARLRCSPMKGHSHVYWYRQLPEEGLKFMVYLQKENIIDESGMPKERFSAEFPKEGPSILRIQQVVRGDSAAYFCASSPYKTGGYGYTFGSGTRLTVV.

The rearrangement uses TRBV30 and TRBJ2-7; a possible D gene is TRBD2 (6 bases). The ends were cut back, 3 bases at V and 6 bases at J, with 18 bases in the middle. Germline V gene lookup returns CDR1 GTSNPN and CDR2 SVGIG (reference sequence). The CDR3 is 14 amino acids. CDR3 coding DNA: TGTGCCTGGAGGGCCCCCGCCACCGGGGGCGAGCAGTACTTC. Translated, it gives CAWRAPATGGEQYF.

The chain couples TRBV12-3 or TRBV12-4 to TRBJ2-5; 8 bases agree with TRBD2. Trimming at V came to 5 bases and at J to 5 bases, leaving 4 bases not matched to a gene. This CDR3 spans 13 amino acids. CDR3 coding DNA: TGTGCCAGCAGTACTCGACTAGCGGAGACCCAGTACTTC. This encodes CASSTRLAETQYF.

This chain uses TRBV3-1 (or the pseudogene TRBV3-2) with TRBJ1-4; D gene uncertain. Germline-derived CDR1 and CDR2 are LGHDT and YNNKEL (reference sequence). V was shortened by 4 bases and J by 4 bases, with 13 bases between the two germline ends. This CDR3 region has 15 residues. CDR3 region: CASSPSSQVNEKLFF. CDR3 nucleotides: TGTGCCAGCAGCCCCTCCTCCCAGGTTAATGAAAAACTGTTTTTT.

The CDR3 DNA reads TGTGCCAGCACGACGTCGAGTAGCGGGAGGGAAGGGCAGTACTTC. Its protein product is CASTTSSSGREGQYF. The chain recombines TRBV3-1 (or the pseudogene TRBV3-2) with TRBJ2-7; 11 bases are shared with TRBD2. CDR1 LGHDT and CDR2 YNNKEL come from the germline V gene (reference sequence). J was trimmed by 9 bases and V by 7 bases; bases with no gene match: 14. The CDR3 is 15 residues long.

J is TRBJ2-1 and V is TRBV6-6; 11 bases map to TRBD2. V was pared by 6 bases and J by 10 bases, with 14 bases of the junction left unmatched. The V gene's germline CDR1 is MNHNY and CDR2 SVGAGI (reference sequence). The CDR3 runs to 16 residues. This chain's CDR3 is CASSTGTSGVPAEQFF. CDR3 coding DNA: TGTGCCAGCAGCACGGGGACTAGCGGAGTCCCTGCGGAGCAGTTCTTC.

This clone was found a few times. The J gene is TRBJ2-1, the V gene TRBV4-1; 11 nucleotides match TRBD2. Germline CDR1 reads MGHRA; CDR2 reads YSYEKL. The CDR3 is made up of 18 amino acids. The V and J ends lost 1 base and 4 bases, in that order; junction bases with no gene match: 9. The CDR3 region is CASSQGRTGTSGYNEQFF. CDR3 sequence (DNA): TGCGCCAGCAGCCAAGGCCGAACCGGGACTAGCGGTTACAATGAGCAGTTCTTC.

This chain connects TRBV2 to TRBJ2-3; the match to TRBD2 covers 12 bases. This CDR3 has 17 residues. Losses at the gene ends were 4 bases for V and 1 base for J; bases not matched to a gene: 6. From germline, CDR1 is SNHLY and CDR2 FYNNEI. CDR3 coding DNA: TGTGCCAGCAGTGTTGGCCGGACTAGCGGGGGCACAGATACGCAGTATTTT. Its protein product is CASSVGRTSGGTDTQYF.

The chain uses TRBV5-1 and TRBJ2-7; TRBD2 matches at 7 bases. Looked up from germline, CDR1 is SGHRS and CDR2 is YFSETQ. Trimming took 5 bases from V and 4 from J; bases not matched to a gene: 3. The CDR3 runs 12 residues. For the CDR3, the DNA is TGCGCCAGCAGAAGGGAGGGGTACGAGCAGTACTTC. Translating gives CASRREGYEQYF.

This chain uses TRBV29-1 with TRBJ1-2; D is ambiguous. Trimming took 3 bases from V and 4 from J, leaving 6 bases between them. The CDR3 spans 11 residues. Germline V gene data show CDR1 as SQVTM and CDR2 as ANQGSEA. The CDR3 DNA reads TGCAGCGTTGATCACGGCTATGGCTACACCTTC. Translating it yields CSVDHGYGYTF.

The gene calls are TRBV9 and TRBJ1-6; 10 positions agree with TRBD1. Germline values: CDR1 SGDLS, CDR2 YYNGEE. V shed 4 bases and J 7 bases; nucleotides not matched to a gene: 5. The CDR3 has 15 residues. The CDR3 region is CASSFRDRGNSPLHF. In DNA form, the CDR3 reads TGTGCCAGCAGCTTCCGGGACAGGGGCAATTCACCCCTCCACTTT.

The J gene is TRBJ1-2, the V gene TRBV5-1, with D possibly matching TRBD1 (6 bases). Germline V gene lookup returns CDR1 SGHRS and CDR2 YFSETQ. V was clipped by 4 bases and J by 4 bases, with 17 bases between them. The CDR3 covers 15 residues. CDR3 amino acids: CASSQQGEGTYGYTF. The CDR3 coding sequence is TGCGCCAGCAGCCAACAGGGAGAGGGGACCTATGGCTACACCTTC.

This clone was detected only a few times. The rearrangement links TRBV30 to TRBJ2-7, with TRBD2 identical over 7 bases. This CDR3 is 13 amino acids long. Germline V gene sequence: CDR1 GTSNPN, CDR2 SVGIG (reference sequence). This CDR3 reads CGLSGTTYDEQYF. The CDR3 DNA reads TGTGGACTCTCCGGGACTACATATGACGAGCAGTACTTC. The variable domain in full, completed from reference TRBV30 and TRBJ2-7, reads SQTIHQWPATLVQPVGSPLSLECTVEGTSNPNLYWYRQAAGRGLQLLFYSVGIGQISSEVPQNLSASRPQDRQFILSSKKLLLSDSGFYLCGLSGTTYDEQYFGPGTRLTVT.

This chain links TRBV6-5 with TRBJ2-1, with 8 bases lining up with TRBD2. Germline CDR1 and CDR2: MNHEY and SVGAGI. With 11 bases clipped from V and 8 bases from J, the junction kept 11 bases outside the gene matches. This CDR3 region has 13 residues. The CDR3 nucleotides are TGTGCCGCGACCCCGGGGGGGCTGCATGAGCAGTTCTTC. This translates into CAATPGGLHEQFF.

The rearrangement joins TRBV19 to TRBJ1-5; perhaps TRBD1 as D (5 bases). Looked up from germline, CDR1 is LNHDA and CDR2 is SQIVND (reference sequence). V lost 7 bases and J 16 bases, leaving 29 bases between the germline ends. The CDR3 extends over 15 amino acids. The CDR3, as DNA: TGTGCCAGTAAGAGCCCTGCCGCCGGAGCGGGGGTAAACCATTTT. Its protein is CASKSPAAGAGVNHF.

This clone was observed a few times. This chain joins TRBV2 and TRBJ1-1; the D gene is possibly TRBD1 (6 bases). Germline assignment: CDR1 SNHLY and CDR2 FYNNEI. The CDR3 contains 13 residues. Trimming cost V 7 bases and J 8 bases, with 17 bases left between them. In DNA form, the CDR3 reads TGTGCCAGCATTTTAGGGGCAGGGGCAGAAGCTTTCTTT. Translation gives CASILGAGAEAFF.

This clone was found a few times. The chain is built from TRBV11-2 and TRBJ1-3, with no clear D. Per the germline V gene, CDR1 is SGHAT and CDR2 is FQNNGV. CDR3 length: 16 residues. The V end was cut by 2 bases, the J end by 0 bases, with 11 bases between. The CDR3 bases are TGTGCCAGCAGCTTACATCCGAGTTCCTCTGGAAACACCATATATTTT. This sequence encodes CASSLHPSSSGNTIYF.

The chain links TRBV11-2 to TRBJ1-5; D is undetermined. Germline loops: CDR1 SGHAT, CDR2 FQNNGV. CDR3 length equals 13 residues. Trimming cost V 1 base and J 10 bases, with 11 bases left between them. The CDR3 DNA is TGTGCCAGCAGCTTAGGACTTGAGGCACCCCAGCATTTT. It specifies CASSLGLEAPQHF.